This TCR beta chain was captured in a study of precursors of human CD4 cytotoxic T cells (dated by TCRdb to 2017 to 2018). About the study as a whole: The bulk TCR-seq analysis covered CD4+ memory subsets from some 15 donors in total. TCR-seq analysis of 14 donors yielded TCRalpha and TCRbeta chain sequences (table S7).

The full study reports these points: The authors noted that a human observational design cannot definitively establish the direction of differentiation between precursor and effector cells. Compared with TCM and TEM subsets, the IL-7Rhigh and IL-7R- TEMRA subsets had more restricted TCR repertoires, with lower diversity and more expanded clonotypes. Only about 95% of the 14 donors were included in some of the bulk TCR-seq comparisons, which suggests that not every subset was available for every donor. A larger fraction of IL-7Rhigh TEMRA clonotypes than of TEM or TCM clonotypes was made up of expanded effector clonotypes.

Sequencing used an Illumina MiSeq. The study's own analysis went as follows. The Shannon-Wiener index, computed in VDJtools, was used to measure repertoire diversity. A TCRbeta clonotype counted as expanded if its clonotype frequency was 3 or higher. TCRdb passed the public sequencing reads through fastp at Q25 and MiXCR, retaining productive beta sequences. Every CDR3 protein is listed once, alongside the most common genes and DNA of its rows. The V and J calls here are based on TCRdb, not the publication. Within this sample are around 800 distinct CDR3 sequences, with roughly a sixth of them counted one time only. The ten largest clones add up to over 10% of the sample. The CDR3 holds 13 amino acids from the cysteine to the phenylalanine. The sequence is cut down to CDR3 DNA, 39 bases in frame from base 1. The CDR1 and CDR2 encoded by the germline V gene are KGHSH and LQKENI. The V end loses 7 bases and the J end loses 1 base, and a stretch of 7 bases separates them.

As for this clonotype: Its antigen is not yet known. No base qualities exist here, and no much larger clone lies one base off it.

To test for a precursor-effector relationship among CD4 cytotoxic T cells, four sorted CD4+ memory subsets (TCM, TEM, IL-7Rhigh TEMRA, IL-7R- TEMRA) underwent bulk UMI-based TCR sequencing. Cells were obtained from peripheral blood mononuclear cells that had been isolated from human blood. Sequences were obtained from memory CD4+ T cells from blood (PBMCs). The sequence was collected from a human donor in good health. In this chain, TRBV18 is recombined with TRBJ2-2, with the D call perhaps TRBD1 or TRBD2, each one matching 5 bases. The CDR3 protein is CASWDGNTGELFF. The base sequence is TGTGCCAGCTGGGACGGGAACACCGGGGAGCTGTTTTTT.